This T cell receptor beta chain originates from a study of blood T cell repertoires in COVID-19. The overall study: Samples taken during acute and convalescent COVID-19 were collected in the United States, Italy and Spain. Nucleic acid was either cDNA or gDNA, and it came from T cells, B-cell-depleted T cells, or PBMCs.

Per germline, CDR1 ENHRY and CDR2 SYGVKD. Trimming cost V 6 bases and J 2 bases; bases outside gene matches: 8. The CDR3 is 16 amino acids. The authors' processing: Estimation of nucleated cell counts was performed using reference gene primer amplification. Only in-frame clones appear in the TCRdb table, and some are missing; sequencing was by immunoSEQ multiplex PCR. Clone size and the V and J calls come from that table; the DNA yielded D and trimming. In the table there are more than 300,000 clones, around 83% of which are singletons. Sequencing used peripheral blood. The source of this sequence is a woman between 45 and 60 years old with acute or convalescent COVID-19. J is TRBJ2-3 and V is TRBV10-3; TRBD2 aligns across 10 bases. DNA for the CDR3: TGTGCCATCAGCGAGAGACTAGCGGGTCCCACAGATACGCAGTATTTT. Amino acid sequence: CAISERLAGPTDTQYF.